This T cell receptor (beta chain) was captured in a study of shared clonotypes between healthy human individuals. Study-wide results and caveats: Researchers found naive subsets generally carried larger estimated richness than memory subsets.

Germline V gene sequence: CDR1 MNHNS, CDR2 SASEGT. The CDR3 length is 16 residues. After removal of 5 bases from V and 8 bases from J, the junction contained 14 bases not matched to a gene. On this clone itself: Its antigen remains unidentified.

TCRdb's copy holds only in-frame clones and misses some; the assay was immunoSEQ multiplex PCR. The sample has hundreds of thousands of clones, about 92% seen once. Naive CD8 cells were CD45RO-negative, positively selected for CCR7, excluding terminally differentiated effector memory CD45RA+ cells. The clonotype was recovered from a man aged 25 to 40 in good health. The genes are TRBV6-1 and TRBJ2-1; 8 bases align to TRBD2. Sample: naive CD8+ T cells sorted from blood. CDR3 loop: CASSKGEREMVHEQFF. In nucleotides, the CDR3 is TGTGCCAGCAGTAAAGGGGAGCGGGAGATGGTACATGAGCAGTTCTTC.